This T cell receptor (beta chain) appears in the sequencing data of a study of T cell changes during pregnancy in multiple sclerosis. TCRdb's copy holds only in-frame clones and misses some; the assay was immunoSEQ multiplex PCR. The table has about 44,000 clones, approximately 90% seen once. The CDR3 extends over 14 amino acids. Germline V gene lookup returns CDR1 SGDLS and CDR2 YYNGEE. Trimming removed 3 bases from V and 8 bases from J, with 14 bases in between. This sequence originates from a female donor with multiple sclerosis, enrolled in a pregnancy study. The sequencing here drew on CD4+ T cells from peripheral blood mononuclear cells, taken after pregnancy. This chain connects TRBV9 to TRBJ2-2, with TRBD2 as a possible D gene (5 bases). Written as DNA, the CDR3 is TGTGCCAGCAGCGCATCTCCGGGGTATGGGGAGCTGTTTTTT. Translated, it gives CASSASPGYGELFF.